The present entry profiles one TCR beta chain with its context. TCRdb's table, derived via immunoSEQ multiplex PCR, lists solely in-frame clones and lacks some. The sample has 140,000 to 150,000 clones; roughly 93% are singletons. This record comes from a study of T cell responses to AZD1222 COVID-19 vaccine. The CDR3 is 14 amino acids. CDR1 SNHLY and CDR2 FYNNEI come from the germline V gene. The ends were cut back, 0 bases at V and 4 bases at J, with 9 bases in the middle. Here the sequenced sample was peripheral blood, taken 28 days after the second AZD1222 dose. This sequence originates from an adult who received the AZD1222 COVID-19 vaccine. The chain joins TRBV2 to TRBJ1-2; D might be TRBD1 (6 bases). The CDR3 DNA sequence: TGTGCCAGCAGTGAAGCTAGGGGGGTCTATGGCTACACCTTC. This gives the protein CASSEARGVYGYTF.